This T cell receptor (beta chain) was sequenced in a study of T cells after yellow fever vaccination. Study-wide results and limits: In post-booster samples, most primary-vaccination clones reappeared (roughly 96% CD4, nearly 90% CD8). A small share of clonotypes appeared in both CD4 and CD8 compartments.

V shed 6 bases, J shed 2 bases, and the junction held 13 bases outside the gene matches. The V gene's germline CDR1 is WSHSY and CDR2 SAAADI. The CDR3 has 17 residues. This clonotype was seen many times. Antigen: not known. TCRdb re-derived calls from the 5' RACE reads in MiXCR, one entry per CDR3 protein. This sample has roughly 120,000 distinct CDR3 sequences, with 5.5% to 8% found just once. Sequencing was performed on CD4+ T cells sorted from PBMCs, taken roughly 47 days after the first yellow fever vaccination. The receptor was derived from a man younger than 30 who received the YFV17D yellow fever vaccine. The chain has TRBV10-2 and TRBJ2-3, with TRBD2 identical over 8 bases. CDR3: CASRTTGLAGITDTQYF. The CDR3 DNA reads TGCGCCAGCAGAACGACTGGGCTAGCGGGTATCACAGATACGCAGTATTTT.